One T cell receptor (beta chain) is described in this entry. The data stem from a study of T cells after somatic rescue of genetic block. The V gene's germline CDR1 is SGHRS and CDR2 YFSETQ. Trimming stripped 3 bases from V and 0 bases from J, with 14 bases between. The CDR3 has 16 amino acids. Libraries were prepared by immunoSEQ multiplex PCR; TCRdb keeps only in-frame clonotypes and omits some of them. In the table there are 110,000 or so clones, 75% to 95% of which are singletons. The specimen was peripheral blood mononuclear cells (PBMCs). This clonotype was obtained from a woman aged 18-30 years. The rearrangement uses TRBV5-1 and TRBJ2-3; no firm D call. The CDR3: CASSSNGATSTDTQYF. As DNA, the CDR3 is TGCGCCAGCAGCTCCAACGGAGCTACTAGCACAGATACGCAGTATTTT. The full variable domain, with the rest looked up from reference TRBV5-1 and TRBJ2-3, is KAGVTQTPRYLIKTRGQQVTLSCSPISGHRSVSWYQQTPGQGLQFLFEYFSETQRNKGNFPGRFSGRQFSNSRSEMNVSTLELGDSALYLCASSSNGATSTDTQYFGPGTRLTVL.